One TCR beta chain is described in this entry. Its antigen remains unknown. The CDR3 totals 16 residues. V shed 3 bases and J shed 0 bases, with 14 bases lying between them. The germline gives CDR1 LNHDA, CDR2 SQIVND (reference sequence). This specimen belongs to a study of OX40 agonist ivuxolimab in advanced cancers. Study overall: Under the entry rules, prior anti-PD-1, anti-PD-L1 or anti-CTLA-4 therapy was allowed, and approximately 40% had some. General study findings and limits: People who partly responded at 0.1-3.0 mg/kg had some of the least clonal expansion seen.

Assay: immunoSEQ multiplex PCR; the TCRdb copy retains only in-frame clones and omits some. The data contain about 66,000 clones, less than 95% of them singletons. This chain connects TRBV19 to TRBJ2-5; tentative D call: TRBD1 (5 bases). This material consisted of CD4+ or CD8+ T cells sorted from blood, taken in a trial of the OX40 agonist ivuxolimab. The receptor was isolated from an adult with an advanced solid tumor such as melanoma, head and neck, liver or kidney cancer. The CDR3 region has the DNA TGTGCCAGTAGTATTGTTGGACACAGGAACCAAGAGACCCAGTACTTC. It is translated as CASSIVGHRNQETQYF.